The 12 T cell receptor beta chains given below trace back to one sample, sequenced in a study of identical twins. Each CDR3 protein gets one entry after TCRdb re-called the 5' RACE reads with MiXCR. Here the sample spans under 900,000 distinct CDR3 sequences, more than 9% being singletons. These data were also reused for a study on yellow fever vaccine responses in identical twins.

The sample taken for sequencing was PBMCs. These TCRs come from a woman between 18 and 29 years old in good health.

This clonotype showed up just a few times. The chain is built from TRBV27 and TRBJ2-1, with 11 bases identical to TRBD2. After removal of 2 bases from V and 8 bases from J, the junction contained 14 bases not matched to a gene. Germline lookup yields CDR1 MNHEY and CDR2 SMNVEV (reference sequence). The CDR3 has 18 residues. The CDR3 reads CASSLRSSGRPRIHEQFF. The CDR3 nucleotides read TGTGCCAGCAGTTTACGGTCTAGCGGGAGGCCTAGGATCCATGAGCAGTTCTTC.

This clonotype was seen a handful of times. The chain carries TRBV20-1 and TRBJ1-1; no clear D gene. Germline CDR1 DFQATT, CDR2 SNEGSKA (reference sequence). Trimming stripped 6 bases from V and 1 base from J, with 18 bases between. The CDR3 sequence is 15 residues long. CDR3 loop: CSAPGRGSANTEAFF. CDR3 DNA: TGCAGTGCCCCCGGTAGAGGTTCGGCGAACACTGAAGCTTTCTTT.

The CDR3 loop reads CASSLGDSNTDTQYF. CDR3 in DNA: TGCGCCAGCAGCTTGGGGGACTCTAACACAGATACGCAGTATTTT. The J gene is TRBJ2-3, the V gene TRBV5-1; tentatively, D is TRBD2 (6 bases). Germline CDR1 is SGHRS and CDR2 is YFSETQ. The CDR3 is made up of 15 amino acids. The V and J ends lost 0 bases and 2 bases respectively, with 10 bases between them.

The rearrangement links TRBV14 to TRBJ2-7; 10 positions match TRBD1. The CDR3 is 13 residues long. CDR1 and CDR2 (germline): SGHDN, FVKESK. Trimming at V came to 7 bases and at J to 9 bases, leaving 9 bases not matched to a gene. CDR3 amino acids: CASNRDRGLAQYF. The CDR3 DNA follows: TGTGCCAGCAACCGGGACAGGGGATTGGCGCAGTACTTC.

The chain uses TRBV2 and TRBJ2-5; no clear D gene. CDR1 is SNHLY, CDR2 FYNNEI, per germline. Trimming removed 1 base at V and 12 bases at J, with 9 bases between. This CDR3 is 11 amino acids long. CDR3 region: CASSEVTHKYF. In nucleotides, the CDR3 is TGTGCCAGCAGTGAAGTAACTCATAAGTACTTC.

The rearrangement uses TRBV12-3 or TRBV12-4 and TRBJ1-1; the D is unclear. The CDR3 spans 12 residues. The V end lost 8 bases, the J end lost 0 bases, and 7 bases lay between the germline ends. The DNA for the CDR3 is TGTGCCAGCTTCGAAGTGAACACTGAAGCTTTCTTT. Translating gives CASFEVNTEAFF.

This clonotype was observed a handful of times. The rearrangement uses TRBV28 and TRBJ2-1; D might be TRBD1 or TRBD2, each matching 5 bases. This CDR3 spans 13 amino acids. Germline-derived CDR1 and CDR2 are MDHEN and SYDVKM. Trimming removed 7 bases at V and 8 bases at J, with 15 bases between. The CDR3 DNA reads TGTGCCAGCATCACGGGACCCGGGGATGAGCAGTTCTTC. Residues: CASITGPGDEQFF. The complete variable domain, with remaining parts taken from reference TRBV28 and TRBJ2-1, reads DVKVTQSSRYLVKRTGEKVFLECVQDMDHENMFWYRQDPGLGLRLIYFSYDVKMKEKGDIPEGYSVSREKKERFSLILESASTNQTSMYLCASITGPGDEQFFGPGTRLTVL.

The chain couples TRBV2 to TRBJ2-3; 8 nucleotides match TRBD2. Germline CDR1 reads SNHLY; CDR2 reads FYNNEI. V lost 0 bases to trimming and J lost 2 bases; unmatched junction nucleotides: 4. The CDR3 has 16 residues. The CDR3 loop is CASSEAPAGVTDTQYF. For the CDR3, the DNA is TGTGCCAGCAGTGAAGCACCAGCGGGGGTCACAGATACGCAGTATTTT.

This clonotype has ten or more counts. V and J are TRBV3-1 and TRBJ1-1; maybe TRBD1 (6 bases). This CDR3 contains 13 residues. CDR1 is LGHDT and CDR2 is YNNKEL in the germline V gene (reference sequence). V was cut by 4 bases and J by 5 bases, with 11 bases left in between. The CDR3 protein is CASSLGAVTEAFF. In DNA, the CDR3 is TGTGCCAGCAGCCTGGGGGCTGTAACTGAAGCTTTCTTT.

This clonotype appeared a few times. J is TRBJ2-5 and V is TRBV5-1; the match to TRBD2 covers 12 bases. Per germline, CDR1 SGHRS and CDR2 YFSETQ. After removal of 4 bases from V and 6 bases from J, the junction contained 7 bases not matched to a gene. The CDR3 contains 15 residues. The CDR3 nucleotides are TGCGCCAGCAGCATACGACTAGCGGGAGAGAAGACCCAGTACTTC. It is translated as CASSIRLAGEKTQYF.

This clonotype was found a few times. The V call is TRBV15, the J call TRBJ2-1; TRBD1 matches 9 bases. Per germline, CDR1 LNHNV and CDR2 YYDKDF (reference sequence). The CDR3 contains 15 residues. J gave up 5 bases and V 1 base, and 3 bases lay outside the gene matches. The CDR3 DNA sequence: TGTGCCACCAGCAGAGCCGGGACAGGGCACAATGAGCAGTTCTTC. Residues: CATSRAGTGHNEQFF.

The J gene is TRBJ2-7, the V gene TRBV12-3 or TRBV12-4; no reliable D call. V was clipped by 5 bases and J by 6 bases, with 11 bases between them. CDR3 length: 12 amino acids. CDR3 amino acids: CASSPDLGEQYV. Written as DNA, the CDR3 is TGTGCCAGCAGTCCCGACTTGGGCGAGCAGTACGTC.